The rows below give T cell receptor beta chains drawn from one sample of a study of T cells in Graves' hyperthyroidism and ophthalmopathy. One entry per CDR3 protein results from TCRdb running MiXCR on the multiplex PCR reads. The sample holds over 450,000 distinct CDR3 sequences, under 20% seen once. Sequences were obtained from blood. These receptors were collected from a woman between 18 and 29 years old with Graves' ophthalmopathy. The conserved cysteine and the conserved F or W are not part of the CDR3 here. The D gene is left open where the match is weak.

j_gene | d_gene | v_gene | CDR3aa
TRBJ1-1 | NA | TRBV2 | ASSEDGGIWEIMNTEAF
TRBJ2-1 | NA | TRBV3-1 | ASSQEGRGYNEQF
TRBJ2-2 | TRBD1 | TRBV7-2 | ASSLGTGRTGELF
TRBJ1-4 | TRBD1 | TRBV28 | ASSRDRRHNEKLF
TRBJ1-2 | NA | TRBV12-3/TRBV12-4 | ASTGFTNYGYT
TRBJ2-1 | NA | TRBV27 | ASSLGLFWEEQF
TRBJ2-2 | NA | TRBV5-8 | ASSFLQGWSTGELF
TRBJ1-6 | NA | TRBV18 | ASSPRQDSPLH
TRBJ2-7 | TRBD1 | TRBV28 | ASSFFLGQGADRTYEQY
TRBJ1-1 | NA | TRBV5-1 | ASSPGITSNTEAF
TRBJ1-2 | TRBD1 | TRBV30 | AWSPLGTGDGYT
TRBJ2-5 | TRBD2 | TRBV20-1 | SASPSGRAETQY
TRBJ1-2 | TRBD1 | TRBV4-1 | ASSQTGVHGYT
TRBJ1-1 | NA | TRBV6-1 | ASGANWGGTEAF
TRBJ1-6 | NA | TRBV18 | ASSETANSPLH
TRBJ2-3 | NA | TRBV30 | ASLPQTDTQY
TRBJ2-1 | NA | TRBV5-1 | ASSPWGTGYINEQF
TRBJ2-7 | NA | TRBV30 | AWRTTGSQGEQY